The 5 T cell receptor beta chains presented below share a single source sample, sequenced in a study of early T cells in non-severe SARS-CoV-2 infection. MiXCR, run by TCRdb on the 5' RACE reads, gives a single entry per CDR3 protein. This sample has tens of thousands of distinct CDR3 sequences, with about 13% found just once. Material: whole blood. Receptors originate from an adult who was a healthcare worker with PCR-confirmed SARS-CoV-2 infection or an uninfected control (not recorded which).

V usage is TRBV28 and J usage is TRBJ2-3, with 7 bases fitting TRBD2. This CDR3 spans 13 amino acids. The V gene's germline CDR1 is MDHEN and CDR2 SYDVKM. The CDR3 DNA reads as TGTGGCCTCCGGGACTACAGCACAGATACGCAGTATTTT. Translating it yields CGLRDYSTDTQYF.

The chain recombines TRBV6-6 with TRBJ2-1; possibly TRBD2 for D (6 bases). CDR1 and CDR2 (germline): MNHNY, SVGAGI (reference sequence). This CDR3 is 16 amino acids long. Trimming removed 2 bases from V and 4 bases from J, with 15 bases in between. The CDR3 spells CASSYGRERMYNEQFF. The CDR3 DNA follows: TGTGCCAGCAGTTACGGACGGGAGAGGATGTACAATGAGCAGTTCTTC.

This clonotype has ten or more counts. The chain employs TRBV5-4 and TRBJ1-1, with D unresolved. Trimming left V 1 base short and J 5 bases short, with 12 bases between. Looked up from germline, CDR1 is SGHNT and CDR2 is YYREEE (reference sequence). CDR3 length equals 14 residues. CDR3 sequence: CASSLWYGGTEAFF. The CDR3 nucleotides are TGTGCCAGCAGCTTGTGGTACGGAGGGACTGAAGCTTTCTTT. The full variable domain, rest sourced from reference TRBV5-4 and TRBJ1-1, is ETGVTQSPTHLIKTRGQQVTLRCSSQSGHNTVSWYQQALGQGPQFIFQYYREEENGRGNFPPRFSGLQFPNYSSELNVNALELDDSALYLCASSLWYGGTEAFFGQGTRLTVV.

This clonotype has a count of ten or more. The rearrangement uses TRBV10-2 and TRBJ2-2; 10 positions match TRBD1. The V gene end was trimmed by 7 bases and the J gene end by 5 bases; junction bases not matched to a gene: 4. CDR3 length: 14 residues. Germline V gene sequence: CDR1 WSHSY, CDR2 SAAADI. In nucleotides, the CDR3 is TGCGCCAGCACCGGGACAGGGGTGACCGGGGAGCTGTTTTTT. It translates to CASTGTGVTGELFF.

This clonotype was seen many times. The CDR3 region has the DNA TGTGCCAGCAGCCCCCGTTGGCGGACGCAAAGGAACGAGCAGTACTTC. Translated, it gives CASSPRWRTQRNEQYF. The chain recombines TRBV3-1 with TRBJ2-7; no firm D call. Germline CDR1 and CDR2: LGHDT and YNNKEL (reference sequence). This CDR3 has 16 amino acids. The V end lost 4 bases, the J end lost 5 bases, and 21 bases lay between the germline ends.